This TCR beta chain derives from a study of Ad26.COV2.S vaccination and SARS-CoV-2 variants. Findings and caveats of the study: Estimates derived from TCR breadth and depth analyses may have underestimated total T cell responses. The placebo group had lower spike-specific TCR breadth than the vaccine recipients did. Across vaccine and placebo recipients, the breadth of non-spike TCRs was similar.

The method was immunoSEQ multiplex PCR; TCRdb's version includes in-frame clones alone and lacks a portion of them. The data show 350,000 to 450,000 clones, about 90% seen once. Points on this clone: The antigen remains unidentified.

CDR3 length equals 14 residues. With V trimmed by 3 bases and J by 8 bases, 9 bases remained unmatched. Germline V gene lookup returns CDR1 LNHNV and CDR2 YYDKDF (reference sequence). The source of this sequence is a human donor who had recovered from COVID-19. The source material was peripheral blood, sampled after recovery from COVID-19. The chain links TRBV15 to TRBJ1-2, with 7 bases matching TRBD1. DNA of the CDR3: TGTGCCACCAGCAGGGACAGGTCCCAATGGGGCTACACCTTC. Translating it yields CATSRDRSQWGYTF.